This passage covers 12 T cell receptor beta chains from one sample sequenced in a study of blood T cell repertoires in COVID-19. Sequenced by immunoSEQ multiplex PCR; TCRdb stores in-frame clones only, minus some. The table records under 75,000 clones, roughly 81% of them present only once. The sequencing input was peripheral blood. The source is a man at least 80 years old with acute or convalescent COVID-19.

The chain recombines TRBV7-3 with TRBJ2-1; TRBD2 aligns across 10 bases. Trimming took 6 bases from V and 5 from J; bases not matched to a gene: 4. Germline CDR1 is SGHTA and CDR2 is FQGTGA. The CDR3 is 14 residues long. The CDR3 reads CASSLAGVNNEQFF. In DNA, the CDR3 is TGTGCCAGCAGTCTAGCGGGGGTAAACAATGAGCAGTTCTTC. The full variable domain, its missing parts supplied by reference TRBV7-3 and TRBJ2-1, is GAGVSQTPSNKVTEKGKYVELRCDPISGHTALYWYRQSLGQGPEFLIYFQGTGAADDSGLPNDRFFAVRPEGSVSTLKIQRTERGDSAVYLCASSLAGVNNEQFFGPGTRLTVL.

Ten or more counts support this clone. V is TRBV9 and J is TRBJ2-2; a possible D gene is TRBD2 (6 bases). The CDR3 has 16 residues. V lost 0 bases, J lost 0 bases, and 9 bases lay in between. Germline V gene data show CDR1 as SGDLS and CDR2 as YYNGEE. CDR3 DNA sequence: TGTGCCAGCAGCGTAGTCGCGGGGCCGAACACCGGGGAGCTGTTTTTT. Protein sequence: CASSVVAGPNTGELFF.

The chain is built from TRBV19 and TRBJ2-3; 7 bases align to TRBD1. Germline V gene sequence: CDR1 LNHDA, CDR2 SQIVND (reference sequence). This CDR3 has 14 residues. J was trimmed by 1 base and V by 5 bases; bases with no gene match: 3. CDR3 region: CASSPTGGTDTQYF. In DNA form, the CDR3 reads TGTGCCAGTAGTCCCACAGGGGGCACAGATACGCAGTATTTT.

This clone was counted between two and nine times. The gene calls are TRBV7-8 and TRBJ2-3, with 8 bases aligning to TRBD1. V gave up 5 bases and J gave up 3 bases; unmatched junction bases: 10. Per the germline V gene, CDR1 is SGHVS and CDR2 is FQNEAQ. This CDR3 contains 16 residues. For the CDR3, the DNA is TGTGCCAGCAGCCTAGTGACAGGGGTGGAGACAGATACGCAGTATTTT. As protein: CASSLVTGVETDTQYF.

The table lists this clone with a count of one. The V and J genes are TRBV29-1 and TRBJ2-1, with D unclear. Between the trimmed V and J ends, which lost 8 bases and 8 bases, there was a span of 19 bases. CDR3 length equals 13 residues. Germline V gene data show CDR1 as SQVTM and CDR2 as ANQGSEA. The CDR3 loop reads CSSLPSSLDEQFF. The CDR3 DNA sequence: TGCAGCTCACTTCCCTCCTCCTTAGATGAGCAGTTCTTC.

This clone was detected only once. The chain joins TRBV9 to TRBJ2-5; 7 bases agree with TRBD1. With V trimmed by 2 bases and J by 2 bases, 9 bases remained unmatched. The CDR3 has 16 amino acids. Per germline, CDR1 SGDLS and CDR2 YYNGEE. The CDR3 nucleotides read TGTGCCAGCAGCGTCGGTAGGGGACAGCATCAAGAGACCCAGTACTTC. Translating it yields CASSVGRGQHQETQYF.

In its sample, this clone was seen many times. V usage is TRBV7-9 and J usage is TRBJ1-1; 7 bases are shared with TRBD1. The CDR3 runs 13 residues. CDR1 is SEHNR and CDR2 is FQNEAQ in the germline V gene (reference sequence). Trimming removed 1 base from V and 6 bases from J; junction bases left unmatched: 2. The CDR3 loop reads CASSLVTGPEAFF. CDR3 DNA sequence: TGTGCCAGCAGCTTAGTGACAGGGCCTGAAGCTTTCTTT.

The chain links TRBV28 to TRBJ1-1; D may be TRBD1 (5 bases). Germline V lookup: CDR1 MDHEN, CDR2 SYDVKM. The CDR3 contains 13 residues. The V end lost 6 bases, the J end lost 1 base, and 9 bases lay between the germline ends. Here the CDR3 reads CASSRGGNTEAFF. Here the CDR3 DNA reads TGTGCCAGCAGCCGGGGGGGGAACACTGAAGCTTTCTTT.

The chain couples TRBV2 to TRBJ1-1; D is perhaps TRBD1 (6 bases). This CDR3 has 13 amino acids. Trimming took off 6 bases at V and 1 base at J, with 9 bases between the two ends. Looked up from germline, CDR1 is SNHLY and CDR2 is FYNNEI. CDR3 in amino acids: CASRTQGNTEAFF. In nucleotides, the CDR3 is TGTGCCAGCAGAACACAGGGGAACACTGAAGCTTTCTTT.

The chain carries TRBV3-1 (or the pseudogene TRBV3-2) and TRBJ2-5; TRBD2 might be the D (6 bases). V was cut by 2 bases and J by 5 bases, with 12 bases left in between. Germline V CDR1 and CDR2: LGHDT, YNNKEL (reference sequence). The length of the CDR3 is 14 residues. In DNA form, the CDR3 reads TGTGCCAGCAGCCAACGGTTCGGGGGTGAGACCCAGTACTTC. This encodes CASSQRFGGETQYF.

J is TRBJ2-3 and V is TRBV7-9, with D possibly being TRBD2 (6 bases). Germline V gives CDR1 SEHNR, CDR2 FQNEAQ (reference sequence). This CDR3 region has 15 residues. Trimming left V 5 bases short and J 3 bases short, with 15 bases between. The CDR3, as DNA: TGTGCCAGCAGCCAGATACTAGCAGGAACAGATACGCAGTATTTT. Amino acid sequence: CASSQILAGTDTQYF.

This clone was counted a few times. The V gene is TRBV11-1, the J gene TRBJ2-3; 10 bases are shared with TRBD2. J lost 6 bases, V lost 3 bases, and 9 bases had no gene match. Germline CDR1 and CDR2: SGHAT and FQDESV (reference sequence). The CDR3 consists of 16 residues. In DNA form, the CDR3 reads TGTGCCAGCAGCTTGGGGTCTAGCGGGAGAGGGGATACGCAGTATTTT. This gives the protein CASSLGSSGRGDTQYF.